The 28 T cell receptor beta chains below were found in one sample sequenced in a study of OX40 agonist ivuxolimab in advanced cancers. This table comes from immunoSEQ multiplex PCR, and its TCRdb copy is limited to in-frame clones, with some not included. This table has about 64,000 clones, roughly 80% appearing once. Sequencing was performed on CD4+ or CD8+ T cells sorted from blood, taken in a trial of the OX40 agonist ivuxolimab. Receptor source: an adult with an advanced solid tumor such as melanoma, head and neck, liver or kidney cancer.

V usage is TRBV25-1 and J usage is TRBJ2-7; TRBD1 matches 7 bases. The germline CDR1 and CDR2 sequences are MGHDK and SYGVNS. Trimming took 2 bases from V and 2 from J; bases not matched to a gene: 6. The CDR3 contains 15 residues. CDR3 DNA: TGTGCCAGCAGTGAACGACAGGGTAGCGCCTACGAGCAGTACTTC. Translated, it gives CASSERQGSAYEQYF.

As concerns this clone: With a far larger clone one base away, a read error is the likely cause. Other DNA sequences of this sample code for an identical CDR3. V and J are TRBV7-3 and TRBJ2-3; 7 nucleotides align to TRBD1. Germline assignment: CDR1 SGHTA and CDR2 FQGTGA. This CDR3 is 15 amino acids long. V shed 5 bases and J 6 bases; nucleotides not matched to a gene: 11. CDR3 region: CASSPEGQPRDTQYF. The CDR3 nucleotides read TGTGCCAGCAGCCCTGAGGGACAGCCTAGGGATACGCAGTATTTT.

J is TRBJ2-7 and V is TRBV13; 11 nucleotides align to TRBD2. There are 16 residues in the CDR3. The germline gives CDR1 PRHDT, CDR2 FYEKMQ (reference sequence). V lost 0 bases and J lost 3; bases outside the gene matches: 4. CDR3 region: CASSLGPLAGGYEQYF. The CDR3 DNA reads TGTGCCAGCAGCTTAGGTCCCCTAGCGGGAGGCTACGAGCAGTACTTC.

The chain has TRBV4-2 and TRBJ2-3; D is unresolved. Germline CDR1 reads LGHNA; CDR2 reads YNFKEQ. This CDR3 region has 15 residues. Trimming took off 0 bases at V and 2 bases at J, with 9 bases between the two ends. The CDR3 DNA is TGTGCCAGCAGCCAAGATGATGGGTACACAGATACGCAGTATTTT. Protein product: CASSQDDGYTDTQYF.

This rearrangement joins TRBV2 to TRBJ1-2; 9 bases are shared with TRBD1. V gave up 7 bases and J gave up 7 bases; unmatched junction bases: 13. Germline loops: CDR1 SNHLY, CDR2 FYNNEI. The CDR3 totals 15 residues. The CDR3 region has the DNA TGTGCCAGCACCTTGAGACCACAGGGGGCGCGTGGCTACACCTTC. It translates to CASTLRPQGARGYTF.

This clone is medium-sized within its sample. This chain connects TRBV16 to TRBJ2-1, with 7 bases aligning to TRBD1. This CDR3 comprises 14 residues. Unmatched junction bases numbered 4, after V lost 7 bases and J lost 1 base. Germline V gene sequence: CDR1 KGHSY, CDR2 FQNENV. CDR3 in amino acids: CASTWDRSYNEQFF. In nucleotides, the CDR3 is TGTGCCAGCACCTGGGACAGATCCTACAATGAGCAGTTCTTC. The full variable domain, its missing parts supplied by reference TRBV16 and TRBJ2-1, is GEEVAQTPKHLVRGEGQKAKLYCAPIKGHSYVFWYQQVLKNEFKFLISFQNENVFDETGMPKERFSAKCLPNSPCSLEIQATKLEDSAVYFCASTWDRSYNEQFFGPGTRLTVL.

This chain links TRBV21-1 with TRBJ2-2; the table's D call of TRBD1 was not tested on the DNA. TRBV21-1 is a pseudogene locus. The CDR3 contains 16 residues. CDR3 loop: CASSKRDRADTGELFF. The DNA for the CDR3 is TGTGCCAGCAGCAAAAGAGACAGGGCGGACACCGGGGAGCTGTTTTTT.

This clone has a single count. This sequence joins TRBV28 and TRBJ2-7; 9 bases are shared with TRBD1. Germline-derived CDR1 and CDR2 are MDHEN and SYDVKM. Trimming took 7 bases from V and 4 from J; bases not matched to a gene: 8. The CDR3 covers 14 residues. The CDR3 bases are TGTGCCAGCATTTCGGGACAGGGTGATTACGAGCAGTACTTC. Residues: CASISGQGDYEQYF.

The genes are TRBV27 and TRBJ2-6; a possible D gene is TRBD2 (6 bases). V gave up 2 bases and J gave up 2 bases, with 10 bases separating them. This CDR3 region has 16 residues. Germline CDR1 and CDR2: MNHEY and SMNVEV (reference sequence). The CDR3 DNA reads TGTGCCAGCAGTTTACCTACGGGGGCTGGGGCCAACGTCCTGACTTTC. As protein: CASSLPTGAGANVLTF.

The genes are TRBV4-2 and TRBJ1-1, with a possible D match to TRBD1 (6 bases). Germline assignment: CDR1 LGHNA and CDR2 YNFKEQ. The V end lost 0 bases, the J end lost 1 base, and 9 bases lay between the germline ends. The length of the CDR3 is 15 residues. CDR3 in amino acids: CASSQDWGQNTEAFF. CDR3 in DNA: TGTGCCAGCAGCCAAGATTGGGGACAGAACACTGAAGCTTTCTTT.

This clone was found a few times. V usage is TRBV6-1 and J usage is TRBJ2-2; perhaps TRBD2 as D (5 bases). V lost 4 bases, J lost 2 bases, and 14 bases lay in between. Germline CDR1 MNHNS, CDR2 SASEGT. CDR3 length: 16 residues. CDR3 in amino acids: CASSARAPGNTGELFF. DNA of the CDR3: TGTGCCAGCAGTGCCCGGGCCCCGGGAAACACCGGGGAGCTGTTTTTT.

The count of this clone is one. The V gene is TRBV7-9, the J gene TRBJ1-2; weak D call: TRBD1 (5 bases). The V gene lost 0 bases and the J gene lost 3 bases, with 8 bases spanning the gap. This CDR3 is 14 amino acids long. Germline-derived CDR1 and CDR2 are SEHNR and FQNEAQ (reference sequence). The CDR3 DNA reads TGTGCCAGCAGCTTAGCAAGGGACGACTATGGCTACACCTTC. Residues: CASSLARDDYGYTF.

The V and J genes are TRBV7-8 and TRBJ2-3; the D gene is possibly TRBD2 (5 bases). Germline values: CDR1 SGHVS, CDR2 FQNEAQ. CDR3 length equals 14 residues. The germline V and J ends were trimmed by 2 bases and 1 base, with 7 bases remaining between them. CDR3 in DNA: TGTGCCAGCAGCTTAAGGCGGGGCACAGATACGCAGTATTTT. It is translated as CASSLRRGTDTQYF.

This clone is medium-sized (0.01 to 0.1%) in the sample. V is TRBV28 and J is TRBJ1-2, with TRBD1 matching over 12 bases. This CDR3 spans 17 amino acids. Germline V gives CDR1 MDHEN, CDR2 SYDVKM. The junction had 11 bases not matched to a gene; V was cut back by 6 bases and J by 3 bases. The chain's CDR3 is CASSSGTGGEWDYGYTF. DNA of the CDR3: TGTGCCAGCAGCTCCGGGACAGGGGGCGAGTGGGACTATGGCTACACCTTC.

The CDR3 sequence is CASSPLQGTANRLEQFF. CDR3 coding DNA: TGTGCCAGCAGCCCCCTCCAGGGGACTGCCAACCGATTAGAGCAGTTCTTC. This chain joins TRBV9 and TRBJ2-1; D might be TRBD1 or TRBD2, each matching 6 bases. V lost 4 bases, J lost 10 bases, and 27 bases lay in between. The CDR3 runs to 17 residues. Germline loops: CDR1 SGDLS, CDR2 YYNGEE.

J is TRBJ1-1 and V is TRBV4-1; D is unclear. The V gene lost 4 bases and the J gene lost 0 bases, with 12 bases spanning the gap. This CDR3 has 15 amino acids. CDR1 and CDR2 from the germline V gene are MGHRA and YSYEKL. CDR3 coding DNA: TGCGCCAGCAGCCCGGGCACGGTTCTGAACACTGAAGCTTTCTTT. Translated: CASSPGTVLNTEAFF.

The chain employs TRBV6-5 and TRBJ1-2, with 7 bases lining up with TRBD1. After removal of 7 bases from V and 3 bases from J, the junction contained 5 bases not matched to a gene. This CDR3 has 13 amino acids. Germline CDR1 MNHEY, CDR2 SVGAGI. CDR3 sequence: CASTDGTDYGYTF. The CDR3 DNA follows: TGTGCCAGCACCGACGGGACAGACTATGGCTACACCTTC.

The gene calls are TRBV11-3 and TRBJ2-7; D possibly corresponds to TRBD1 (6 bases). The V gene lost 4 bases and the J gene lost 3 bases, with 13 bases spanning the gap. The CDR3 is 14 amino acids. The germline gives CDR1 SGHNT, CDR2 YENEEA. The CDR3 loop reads CASSYLGQNYEQYF. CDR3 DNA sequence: TGTGCCAGCAGCTACCTCGGACAGAACTACGAGCAGTACTTC.

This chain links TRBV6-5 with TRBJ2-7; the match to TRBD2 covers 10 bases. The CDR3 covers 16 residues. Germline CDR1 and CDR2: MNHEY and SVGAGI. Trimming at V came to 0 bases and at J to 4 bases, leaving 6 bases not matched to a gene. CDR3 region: CASSYSIAGGSYEQYF. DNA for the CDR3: TGTGCCAGCAGTTACTCGATAGCGGGAGGTTCTTACGAGCAGTACTTC.

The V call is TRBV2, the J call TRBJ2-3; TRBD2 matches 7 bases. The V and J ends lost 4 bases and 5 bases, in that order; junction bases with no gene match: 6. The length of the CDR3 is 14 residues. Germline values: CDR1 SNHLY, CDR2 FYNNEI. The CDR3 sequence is CASSVVVAGDTQYF. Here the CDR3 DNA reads TGTGCCAGCAGTGTAGTAGTAGCGGGAGATACGCAGTATTTT. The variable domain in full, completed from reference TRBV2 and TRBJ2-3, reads EPEVTQTPSHQVTQMGQEVILRCVPISNHLYFYWYRQILGQKVEFLVSFYNNEISEKSEIFDDQFSVERPDGSNFTLKIRSTKLEDSAMYFCASSVVVAGDTQYFGPGTRLTVL.

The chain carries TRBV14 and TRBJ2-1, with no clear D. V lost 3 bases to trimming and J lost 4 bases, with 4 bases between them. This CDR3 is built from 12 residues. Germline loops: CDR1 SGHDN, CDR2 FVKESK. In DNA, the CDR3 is TGTGCCAGCAGCCAGCAATACAATGAGCAGTTCTTC. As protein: CASSQQYNEQFF.

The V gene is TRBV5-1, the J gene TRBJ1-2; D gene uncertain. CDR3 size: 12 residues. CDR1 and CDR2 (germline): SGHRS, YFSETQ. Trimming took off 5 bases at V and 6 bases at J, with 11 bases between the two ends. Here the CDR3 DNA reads TGCGCCAGCAGTCCGGGTGGCGATGGCTACACCTTC. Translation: CASSPGGDGYTF.

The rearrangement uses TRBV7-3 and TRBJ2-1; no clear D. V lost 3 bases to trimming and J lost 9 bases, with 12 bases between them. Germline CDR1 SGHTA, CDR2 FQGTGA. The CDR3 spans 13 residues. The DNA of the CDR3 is TGTGCCAGCAGCTTGTCCCCCCGAGTTGAGCAGTTCTTC. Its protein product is CASSLSPRVEQFF.

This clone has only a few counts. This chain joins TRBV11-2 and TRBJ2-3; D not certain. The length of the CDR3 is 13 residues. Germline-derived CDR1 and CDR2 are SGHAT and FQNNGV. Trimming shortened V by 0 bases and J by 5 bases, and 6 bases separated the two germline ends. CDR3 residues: CASSLEPEDTQYF. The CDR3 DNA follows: TGTGCCAGCAGCTTAGAGCCAGAAGATACGCAGTATTTT.

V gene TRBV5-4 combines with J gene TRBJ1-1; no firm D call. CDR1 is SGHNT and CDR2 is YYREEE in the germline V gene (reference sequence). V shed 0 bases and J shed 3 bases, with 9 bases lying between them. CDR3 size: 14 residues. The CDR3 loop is CASSLELMDTEAFF. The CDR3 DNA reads TGTGCCAGCAGCTTGGAGCTTATGGACACTGAAGCTTTCTTT.

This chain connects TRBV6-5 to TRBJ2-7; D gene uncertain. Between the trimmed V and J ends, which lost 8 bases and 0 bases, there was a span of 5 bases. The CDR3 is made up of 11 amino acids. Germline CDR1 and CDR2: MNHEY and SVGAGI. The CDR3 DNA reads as TGTGCCAGCGGGTACTCCTACGAGCAGTACTTC. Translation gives CASGYSYEQYF.

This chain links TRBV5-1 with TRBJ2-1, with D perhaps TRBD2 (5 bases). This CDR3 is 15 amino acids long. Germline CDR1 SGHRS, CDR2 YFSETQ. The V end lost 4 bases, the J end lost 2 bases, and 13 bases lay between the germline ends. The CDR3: CASSPQAEPYNEQFF. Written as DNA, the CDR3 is TGCGCCAGCAGCCCTCAAGCGGAACCCTACAATGAGCAGTTCTTC.

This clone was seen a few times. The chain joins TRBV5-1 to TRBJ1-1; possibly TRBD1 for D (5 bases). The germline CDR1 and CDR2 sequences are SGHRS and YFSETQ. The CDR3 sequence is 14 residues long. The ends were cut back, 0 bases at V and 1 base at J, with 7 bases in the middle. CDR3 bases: TGCGCCAGCAGCTTGGGACAGACGAACACTGAAGCTTTCTTT. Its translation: CASSLGQTNTEAFF. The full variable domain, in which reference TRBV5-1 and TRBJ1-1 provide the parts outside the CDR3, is KAGVTQTPRYLIKTRGQQVTLSCSPISGHRSVSWYQQTPGQGLQFLFEYFSETQRNKGNFPGRFSGRQFSNSRSEMNVSTLELGDSALYLCASSLGQTNTEAFFGQGTRLTVV.